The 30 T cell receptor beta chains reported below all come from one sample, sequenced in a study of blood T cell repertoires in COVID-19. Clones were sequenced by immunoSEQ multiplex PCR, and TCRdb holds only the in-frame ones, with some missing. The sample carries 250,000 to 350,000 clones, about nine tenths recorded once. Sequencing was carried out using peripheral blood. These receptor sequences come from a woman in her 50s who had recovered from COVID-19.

This chain's CDR3 is CASSSNNEQFF. The CDR3, as DNA: TGCGCCAGCAGCTCAAACAATGAGCAGTTCTTC. The chain employs TRBV5-1 and TRBJ2-1; D remains unclear. Germline values: CDR1 SGHRS, CDR2 YFSETQ. Trimming took off 3 bases at V and 5 bases at J, with 3 bases between the two ends. The length of the CDR3 is 11 residues.

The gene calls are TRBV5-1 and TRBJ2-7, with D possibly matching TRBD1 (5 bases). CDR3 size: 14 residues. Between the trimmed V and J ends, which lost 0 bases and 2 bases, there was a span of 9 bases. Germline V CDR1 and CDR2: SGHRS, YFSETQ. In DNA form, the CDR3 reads TGCGCCAGCAGCTTGGGACAGCCGCCCTACGAGCAGTACTTC. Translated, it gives CASSLGQPPYEQYF. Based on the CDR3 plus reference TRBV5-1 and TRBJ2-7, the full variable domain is KAGVTQTPRYLIKTRGQQVTLSCSPISGHRSVSWYQQTPGQGLQFLFEYFSETQRNKGNFPGRFSGRQFSNSRSEMNVSTLELGDSALYLCASSLGQPPYEQYFGPGTRLTVT.

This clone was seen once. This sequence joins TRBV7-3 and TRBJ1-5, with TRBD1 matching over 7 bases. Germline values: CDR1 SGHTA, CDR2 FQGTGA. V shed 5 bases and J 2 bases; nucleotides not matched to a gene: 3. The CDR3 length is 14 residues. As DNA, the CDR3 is TGTGCCAGCAGCCCTGACAGGGGCAATCAGCCCCAGCATTTT. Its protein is CASSPDRGNQPQHF.

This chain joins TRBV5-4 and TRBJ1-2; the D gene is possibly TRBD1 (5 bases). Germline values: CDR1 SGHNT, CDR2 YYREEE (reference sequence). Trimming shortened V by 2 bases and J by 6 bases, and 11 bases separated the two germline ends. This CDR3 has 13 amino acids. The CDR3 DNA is TGTGCCAGCAGCTTTCGGGGGGGTGATGGCTACACCTTC. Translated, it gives CASSFRGGDGYTF. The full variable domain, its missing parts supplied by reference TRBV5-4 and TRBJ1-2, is ETGVTQSPTHLIKTRGQQVTLRCSSQSGHNTVSWYQQALGQGPQFIFQYYREEENGRGNFPPRFSGLQFPNYSSELNVNALELDDSALYLCASSFRGGDGYTFGSGTRLTVV.

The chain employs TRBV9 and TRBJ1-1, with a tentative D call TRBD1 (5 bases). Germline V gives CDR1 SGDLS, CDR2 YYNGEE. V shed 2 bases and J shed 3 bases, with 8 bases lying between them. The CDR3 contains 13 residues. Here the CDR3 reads CASSVGHYTEAFF. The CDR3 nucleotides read TGTGCCAGCAGCGTTGGACACTACACTGAAGCTTTCTTT.

CDR3 sequence reads: CASLLAGGGEKLFF. DNA of the CDR3: TGTGCCAGCCTCCTGGCAGGGGGCGGTGAAAAACTGTTTTTT. The J gene is TRBJ1-4, the V gene TRBV28; 8 bases match TRBD1. Germline assignment: CDR1 MDHEN and CDR2 SYDVKM. With V trimmed by 8 bases and J by 7 bases, 9 bases remained unmatched. The CDR3 extends over 14 amino acids.

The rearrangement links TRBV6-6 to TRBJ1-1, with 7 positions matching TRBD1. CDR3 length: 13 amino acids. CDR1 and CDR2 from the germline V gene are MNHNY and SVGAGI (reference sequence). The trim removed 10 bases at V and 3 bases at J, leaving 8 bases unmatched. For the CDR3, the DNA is TGTGCCATCACAAACAGGGGATACACTGAAGCTTTCTTT. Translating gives CAITNRGYTEAFF.

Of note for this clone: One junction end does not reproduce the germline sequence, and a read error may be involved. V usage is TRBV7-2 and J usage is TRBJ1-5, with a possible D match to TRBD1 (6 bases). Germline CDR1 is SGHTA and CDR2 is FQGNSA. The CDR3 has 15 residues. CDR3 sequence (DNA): TGTGCCAGCAGCCTAGCGGGGGCTGGCAATCAGCCCCAGCATTTT. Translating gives CASSLAGAGNQPQHF.

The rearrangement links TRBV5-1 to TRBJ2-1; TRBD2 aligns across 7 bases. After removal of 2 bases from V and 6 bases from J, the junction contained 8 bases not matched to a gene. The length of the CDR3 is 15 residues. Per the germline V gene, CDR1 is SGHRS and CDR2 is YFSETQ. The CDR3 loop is CASSFGAGSVNEQFF. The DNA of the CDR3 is TGCGCCAGCAGCTTTGGAGCGGGATCCGTCAATGAGCAGTTCTTC. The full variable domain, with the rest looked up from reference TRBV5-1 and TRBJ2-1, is KAGVTQTPRYLIKTRGQQVTLSCSPISGHRSVSWYQQTPGQGLQFLFEYFSETQRNKGNFPGRFSGRQFSNSRSEMNVSTLELGDSALYLCASSFGAGSVNEQFFGPGTRLTVL.

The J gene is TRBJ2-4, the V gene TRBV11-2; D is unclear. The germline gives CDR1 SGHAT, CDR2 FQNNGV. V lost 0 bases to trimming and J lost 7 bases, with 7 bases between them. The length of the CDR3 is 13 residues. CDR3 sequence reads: CASSLDFQNIQYF. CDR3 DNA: TGTGCCAGCAGCTTAGATTTCCAGAACATTCAGTACTTC.

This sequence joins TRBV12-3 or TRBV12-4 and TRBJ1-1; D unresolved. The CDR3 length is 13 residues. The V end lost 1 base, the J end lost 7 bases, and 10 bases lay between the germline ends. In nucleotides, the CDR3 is TGTGCCAGCAGTTTAGAACAGCAACATGAAGCTTTCTTT. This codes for CASSLEQQHEAFF.

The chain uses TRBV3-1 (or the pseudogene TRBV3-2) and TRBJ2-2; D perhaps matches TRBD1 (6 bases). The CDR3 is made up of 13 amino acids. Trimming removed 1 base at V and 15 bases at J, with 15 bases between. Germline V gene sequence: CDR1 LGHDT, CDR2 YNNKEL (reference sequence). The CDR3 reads CASSQVRGGLLFF. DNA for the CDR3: TGTGCCAGCAGCCAAGTCAGGGGCGGTCTATTGTTTTTT.

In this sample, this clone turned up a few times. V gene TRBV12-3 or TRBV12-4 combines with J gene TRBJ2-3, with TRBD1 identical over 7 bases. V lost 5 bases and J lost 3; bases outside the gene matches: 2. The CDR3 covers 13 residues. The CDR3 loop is CASSEGQTDTQYF. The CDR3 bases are TGTGCCAGCAGTGAGGGACAGACAGATACGCAGTATTTT.

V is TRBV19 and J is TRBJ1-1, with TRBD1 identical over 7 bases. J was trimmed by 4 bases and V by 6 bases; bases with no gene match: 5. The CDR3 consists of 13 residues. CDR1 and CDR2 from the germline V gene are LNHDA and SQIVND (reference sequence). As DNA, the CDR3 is TGTGCCAGTAGCCACCAGGGGGGCACTGAAGCTTTCTTT. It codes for CASSHQGGTEAFF.

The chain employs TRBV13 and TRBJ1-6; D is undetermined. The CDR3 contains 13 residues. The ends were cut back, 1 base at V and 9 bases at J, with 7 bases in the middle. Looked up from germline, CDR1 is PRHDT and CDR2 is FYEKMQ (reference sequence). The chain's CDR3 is CASSLEQSSPLHF. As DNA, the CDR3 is TGTGCCAGCAGCTTAGAACAGTCTTCACCCCTCCACTTT.

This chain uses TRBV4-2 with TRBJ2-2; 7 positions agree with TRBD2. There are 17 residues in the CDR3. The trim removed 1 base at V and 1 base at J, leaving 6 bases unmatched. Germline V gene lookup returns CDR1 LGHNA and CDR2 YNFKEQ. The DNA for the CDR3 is TGTGCCAGCAGCCAAGGTAACAGCGGGGTGAACACCGGGGAGCTGTTTTTT. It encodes CASSQGNSGVNTGELFF.

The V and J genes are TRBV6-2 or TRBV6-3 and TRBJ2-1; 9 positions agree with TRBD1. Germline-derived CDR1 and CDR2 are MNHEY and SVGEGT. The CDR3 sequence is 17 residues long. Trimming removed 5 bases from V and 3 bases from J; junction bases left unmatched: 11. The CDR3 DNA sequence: TGTGCCAGCAGTGACTTCCGGGACAGGGTCCGCTACAATGAGCAGTTCTTC. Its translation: CASSDFRDRVRYNEQFF.

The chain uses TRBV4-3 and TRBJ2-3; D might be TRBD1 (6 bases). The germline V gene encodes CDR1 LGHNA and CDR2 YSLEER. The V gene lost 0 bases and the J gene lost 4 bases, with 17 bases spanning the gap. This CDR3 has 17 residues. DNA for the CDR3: TGCGCCAGCAGCCAAGACGCCCCAGGGGCGGGCGCAGATACGCAGTATTTT. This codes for CASSQDAPGAGADTQYF.

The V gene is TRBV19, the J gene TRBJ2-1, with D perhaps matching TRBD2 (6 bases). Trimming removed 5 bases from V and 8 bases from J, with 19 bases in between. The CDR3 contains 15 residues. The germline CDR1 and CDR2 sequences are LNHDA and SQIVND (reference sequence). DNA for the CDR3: TGTGCCAGTAGTCCACGGGGGACTTTCAGCGATGAGCAGTTCTTC. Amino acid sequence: CASSPRGTFSDEQFF.

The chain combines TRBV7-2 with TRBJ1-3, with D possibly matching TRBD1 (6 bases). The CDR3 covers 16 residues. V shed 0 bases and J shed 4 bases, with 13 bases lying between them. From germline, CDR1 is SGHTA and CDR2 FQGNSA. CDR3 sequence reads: CASSLASGAQGNTIYF. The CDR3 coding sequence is TGTGCCAGCAGCTTAGCGTCAGGGGCGCAGGGAAACACCATATATTTT. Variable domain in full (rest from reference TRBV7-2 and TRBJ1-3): GAGVSQSPSNKVTEKGKDVELRCDPISGHTALYWYRQSLGQGLEFLIYFQGNSAPDKSGLPSDRFSAERTGGSVSTLTIQRTQQEDSAVYLCASSLASGAQGNTIYFGEGSWLTVV.

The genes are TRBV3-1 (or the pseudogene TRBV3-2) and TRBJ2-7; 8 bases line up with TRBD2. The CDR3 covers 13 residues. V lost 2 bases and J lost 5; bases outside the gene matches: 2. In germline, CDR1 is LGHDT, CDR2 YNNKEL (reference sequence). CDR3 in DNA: TGTGCCAGCAGCCAATTAGCGGGGAACGAGCAGTACTTC. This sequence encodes CASSQLAGNEQYF.

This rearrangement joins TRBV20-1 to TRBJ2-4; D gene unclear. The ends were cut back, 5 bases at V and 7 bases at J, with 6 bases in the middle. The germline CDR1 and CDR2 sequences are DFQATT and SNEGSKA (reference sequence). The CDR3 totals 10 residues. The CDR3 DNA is TGCAGTGCTTATAATAACATTCAGTACTTC. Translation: CSAYNNIQYF.

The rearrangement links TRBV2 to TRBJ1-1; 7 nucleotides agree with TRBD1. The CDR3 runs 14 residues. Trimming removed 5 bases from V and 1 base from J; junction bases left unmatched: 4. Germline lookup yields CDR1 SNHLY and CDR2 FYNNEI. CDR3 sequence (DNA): TGTGCCAGCAGTCAGGGACAGCGGAACACTGAAGCTTTCTTT. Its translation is CASSQGQRNTEAFF.

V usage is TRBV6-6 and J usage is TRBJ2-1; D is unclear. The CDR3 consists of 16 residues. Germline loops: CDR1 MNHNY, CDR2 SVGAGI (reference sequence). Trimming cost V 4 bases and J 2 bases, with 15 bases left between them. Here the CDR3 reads CASSSLERTAYNEQFF. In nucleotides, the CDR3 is TGTGCCAGCAGTTCCTTAGAAAGAACGGCCTACAATGAGCAGTTCTTC.

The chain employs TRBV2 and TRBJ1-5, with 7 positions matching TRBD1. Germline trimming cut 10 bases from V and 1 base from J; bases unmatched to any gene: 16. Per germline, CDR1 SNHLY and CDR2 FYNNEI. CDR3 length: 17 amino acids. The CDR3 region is CATHRDRGLGSNQPQHF. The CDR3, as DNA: TGTGCCACTCACCGGGACAGAGGCCTTGGGAGCAATCAGCCCCAGCATTTT. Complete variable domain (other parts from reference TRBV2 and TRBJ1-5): EPEVTQTPSHQVTQMGQEVILRCVPISNHLYFYWYRQILGQKVEFLVSFYNNEISEKSEIFDDQFSVERPDGSNFTLKIRSTKLEDSAMYFCATHRDRGLGSNQPQHFGDGTRLSIL.

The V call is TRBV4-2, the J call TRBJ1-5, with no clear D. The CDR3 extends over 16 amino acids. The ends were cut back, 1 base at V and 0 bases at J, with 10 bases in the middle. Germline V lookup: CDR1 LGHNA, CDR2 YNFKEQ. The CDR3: CASSQVFQNSNQPQHF. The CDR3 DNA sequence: TGTGCCAGCAGCCAAGTATTCCAGAATAGCAATCAGCCCCAGCATTTT.

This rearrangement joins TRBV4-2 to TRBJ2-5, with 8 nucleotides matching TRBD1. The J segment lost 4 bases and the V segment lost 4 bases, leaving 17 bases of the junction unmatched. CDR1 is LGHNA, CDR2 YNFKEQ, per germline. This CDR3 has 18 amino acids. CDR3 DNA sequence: TGTGCCAGCAGCCGCCTTCTCCGAGGGCAGGGGGCCCGAGAGACCCAGTACTTC. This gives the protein CASSRLLRGQGARETQYF.

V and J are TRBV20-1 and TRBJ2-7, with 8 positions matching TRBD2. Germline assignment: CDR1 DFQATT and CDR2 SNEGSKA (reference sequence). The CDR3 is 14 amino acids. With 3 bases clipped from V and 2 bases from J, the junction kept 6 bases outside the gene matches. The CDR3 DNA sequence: TGCAGTGCTAGTCGGCGCGGGGGGCCCTACGAGCAGTACTTC. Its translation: CSASRRGGPYEQYF.

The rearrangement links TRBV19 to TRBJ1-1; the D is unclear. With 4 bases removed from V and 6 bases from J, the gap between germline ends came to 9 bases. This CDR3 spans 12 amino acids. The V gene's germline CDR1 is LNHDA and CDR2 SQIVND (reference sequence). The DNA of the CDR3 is TGTGCCAGTAGTACAGCCGGAGCTGAAGCTTTCTTT. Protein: CASSTAGAEAFF.

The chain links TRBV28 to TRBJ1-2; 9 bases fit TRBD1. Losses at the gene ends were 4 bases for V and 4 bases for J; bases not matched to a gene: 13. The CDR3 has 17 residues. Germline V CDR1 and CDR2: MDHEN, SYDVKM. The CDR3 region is CASSSSGTGSPLYGYTF. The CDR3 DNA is TGTGCCAGCAGTTCGTCCGGGACAGGGTCCCCTCTCTATGGCTACACCTTC.